Each of the 4 T cell receptor beta chains below was sequenced from the same sample in a study of T cells after posttransplantation cyclophosphamide. Some clones are missing from TCRdb's copy, which holds only in-frame ones; the method was immunoSEQ multiplex PCR. The sample has some 20,000 clones; roughly 97% are singletons. The naive gate required viable CD3+CD4+ or CD3+CD8+ cells with CCR7+CD45RA+CD45RO-CD95-CD27+CD28+ phenotype. Sequenced material: naive CD4+ T cells sorted from PBMCs. The receptor set was obtained from a man between 50 and 59 years old in good health, CMV-negative, and a related stem cell transplant donor.

The V gene is TRBV6-1, the J gene TRBJ2-2; 15 nucleotides match TRBD2. The CDR3 consists of 17 residues. J lost 7 bases, V lost 4 bases, and 7 bases had no gene match. Germline V gene data show CDR1 as MNHNS and CDR2 as SASEGT. CDR3 in DNA: TGTGCCAGCAGTGTCGGACTAGCGGGGGGGCCGGGCGGGGAGCTGTTTTTT. This translates into CASSVGLAGGPGGELFF.

The J gene is TRBJ1-2, the V gene TRBV6-7, with 7 bases matching TRBD1. TRBV6-7 is known as an ORF, though its function is uncertain. The CDR3 spans 15 residues. The V gene end was trimmed by 1 base and the J gene end by 4 bases; junction bases not matched to a gene: 6. CDR3 protein: CASSYLGQPLYGYTF. For the CDR3, the DNA is TGTGCCAGCAGTTACTTGGGACAGCCCCTCTATGGCTACACCTTC.

CDR3 loop: CASSEHLDSNSGNTIYF. The CDR3 nucleotides are TGTGCCAGCAGCGAACATTTGGACAGCAACTCTGGAAACACCATATATTTT. The chain uses TRBV7-9 and TRBJ1-3, with D perhaps TRBD1 (6 bases). The V end lost 5 bases, the J end lost 0 bases, and 17 bases lay between the germline ends. Germline V gene sequence: CDR1 SEHNR, CDR2 FQNEAQ (reference sequence). The CDR3 loop spans 17 amino acids. Combining the CDR3 with reference TRBV7-9 and TRBJ1-3 gives the whole variable domain DTGVSQNPRHKITKRGQNVTFRCDPISEHNRLYWYRQTLGQGPEFLTYFQNEAQLEKSRLLSDRFSAERPKGSFSTLEIQRTEQGDSAMYLCASSEHLDSNSGNTIYFGEGSWLTVV.

This sequence joins TRBV5-5 and TRBJ1-1; 9 bases align to TRBD1. CDR3 length: 16 residues. After removal of 7 bases from V and 11 bases from J, the junction contained 21 bases not matched to a gene. From germline, CDR1 is SGHKS and CDR2 YYEKEE (reference sequence). Here the CDR3 reads CASRLGQGQGKVGAFF. CDR3 bases: TGTGCCAGCCGACTTGGACAGGGACAGGGAAAGGTCGGGGCTTTCTTT.